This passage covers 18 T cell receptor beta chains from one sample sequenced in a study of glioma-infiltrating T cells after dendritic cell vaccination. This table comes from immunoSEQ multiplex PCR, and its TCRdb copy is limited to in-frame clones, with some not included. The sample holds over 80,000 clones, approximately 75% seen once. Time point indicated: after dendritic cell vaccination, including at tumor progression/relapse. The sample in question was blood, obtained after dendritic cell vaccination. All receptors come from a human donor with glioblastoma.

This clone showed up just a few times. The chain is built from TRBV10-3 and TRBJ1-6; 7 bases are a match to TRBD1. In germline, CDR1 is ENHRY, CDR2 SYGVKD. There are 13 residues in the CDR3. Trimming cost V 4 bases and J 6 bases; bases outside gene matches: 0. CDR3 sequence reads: CAISGTGNSPLHF. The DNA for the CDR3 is TGTGCCATCAGTGGGACAGGTAATTCACCCCTCCACTTT.

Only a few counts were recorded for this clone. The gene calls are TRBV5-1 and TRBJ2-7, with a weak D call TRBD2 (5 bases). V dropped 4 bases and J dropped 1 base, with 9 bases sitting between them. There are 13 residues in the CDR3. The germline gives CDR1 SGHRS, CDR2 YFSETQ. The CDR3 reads CASSTLGSYEQYF. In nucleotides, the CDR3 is TGCGCCAGCAGCACACTAGGGTCCTACGAGCAGTACTTC.

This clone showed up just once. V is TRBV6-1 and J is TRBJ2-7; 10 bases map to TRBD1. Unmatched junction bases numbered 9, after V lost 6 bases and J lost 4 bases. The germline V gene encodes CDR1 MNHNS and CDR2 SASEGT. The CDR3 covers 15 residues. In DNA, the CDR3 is TGTGCCAGCAGCCTAGAGACAGGGGGCTTATACGAGCAGTACTTC. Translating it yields CASSLETGGLYEQYF.

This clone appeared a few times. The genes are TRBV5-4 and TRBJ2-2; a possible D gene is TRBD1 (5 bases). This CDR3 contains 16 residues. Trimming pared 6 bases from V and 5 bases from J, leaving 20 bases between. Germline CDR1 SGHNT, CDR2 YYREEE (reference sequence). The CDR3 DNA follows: TGTGCCAGCACCGTGGCGGCAGTACCAGGGACCGGGGAGCTGTTTTTT. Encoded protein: CASTVAAVPGTGELFF.

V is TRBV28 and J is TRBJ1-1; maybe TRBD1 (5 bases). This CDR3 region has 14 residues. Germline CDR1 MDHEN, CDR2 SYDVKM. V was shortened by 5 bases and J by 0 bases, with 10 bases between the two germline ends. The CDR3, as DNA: TGTGCCAGCAGTGCGACAGCCTTGAACACTGAAGCTTTCTTT. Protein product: CASSATALNTEAFF.

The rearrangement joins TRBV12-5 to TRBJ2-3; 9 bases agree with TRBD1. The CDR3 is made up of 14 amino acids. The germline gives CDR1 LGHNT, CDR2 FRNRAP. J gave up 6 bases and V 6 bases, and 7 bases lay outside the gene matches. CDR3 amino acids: CASGLQGAGDTQYF. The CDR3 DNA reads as TGTGCTAGTGGGCTACAGGGGGCAGGGGATACGCAGTATTTT.

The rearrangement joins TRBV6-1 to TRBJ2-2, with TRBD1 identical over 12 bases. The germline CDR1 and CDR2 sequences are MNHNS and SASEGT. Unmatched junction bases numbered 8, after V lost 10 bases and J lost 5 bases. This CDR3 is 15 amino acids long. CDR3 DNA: TGTGCCACCTCAGGGGACAGGGGGCTGACCGGGGAGCTGTTTTTT. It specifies CATSGDRGLTGELFF.

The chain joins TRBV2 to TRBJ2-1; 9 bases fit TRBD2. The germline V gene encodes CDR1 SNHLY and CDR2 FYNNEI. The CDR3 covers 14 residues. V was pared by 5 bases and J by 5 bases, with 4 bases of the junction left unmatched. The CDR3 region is CASSLREGHNEQFF. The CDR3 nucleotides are TGTGCCAGCAGTTTGCGGGAGGGCCACAATGAGCAGTTCTTC.

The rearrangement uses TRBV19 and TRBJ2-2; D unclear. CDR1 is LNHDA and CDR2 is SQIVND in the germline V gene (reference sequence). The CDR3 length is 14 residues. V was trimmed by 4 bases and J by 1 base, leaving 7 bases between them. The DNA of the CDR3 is TGTGCCAGTAGTACAAACTTGAACACCGGGGAGCTGTTTTTT. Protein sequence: CASSTNLNTGELFF.

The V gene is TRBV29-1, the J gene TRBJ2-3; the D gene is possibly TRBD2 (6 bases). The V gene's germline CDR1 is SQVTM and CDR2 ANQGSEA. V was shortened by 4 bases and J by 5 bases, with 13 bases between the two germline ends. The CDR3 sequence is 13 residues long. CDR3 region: CSVVRRDLDTQYF. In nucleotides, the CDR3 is TGCAGCGTTGTGCGTCGGGACTTAGATACGCAGTATTTT.

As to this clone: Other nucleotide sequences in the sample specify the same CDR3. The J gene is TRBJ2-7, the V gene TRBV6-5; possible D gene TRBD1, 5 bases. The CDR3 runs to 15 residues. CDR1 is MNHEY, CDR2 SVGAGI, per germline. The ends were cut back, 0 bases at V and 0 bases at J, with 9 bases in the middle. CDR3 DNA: TGTGCCAGCAGTTACTCGCTAGACAGCTCCTACGAGCAGTACTTC. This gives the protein CASSYSLDSSYEQYF.

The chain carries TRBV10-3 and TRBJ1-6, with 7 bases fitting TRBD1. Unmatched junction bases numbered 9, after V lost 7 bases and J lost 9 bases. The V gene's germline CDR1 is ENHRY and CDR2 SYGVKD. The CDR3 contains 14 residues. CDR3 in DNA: TGTGCCATCACTTCAGACAGGGACGGTTCACCCCTCCACTTT. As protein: CAITSDRDGSPLHF.

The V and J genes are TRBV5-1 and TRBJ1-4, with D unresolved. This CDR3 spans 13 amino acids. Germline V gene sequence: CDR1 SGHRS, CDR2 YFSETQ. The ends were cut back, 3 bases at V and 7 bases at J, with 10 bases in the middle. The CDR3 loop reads CASSSRPGEKLFF. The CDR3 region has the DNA TGCGCCAGCAGCTCACGGCCGGGTGAAAAACTGTTTTTT.

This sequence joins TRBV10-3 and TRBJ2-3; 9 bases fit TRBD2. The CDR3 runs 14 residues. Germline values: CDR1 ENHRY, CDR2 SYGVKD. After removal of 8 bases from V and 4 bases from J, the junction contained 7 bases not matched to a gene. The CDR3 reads CAIWAGGPPDTQYF. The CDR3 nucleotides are TGTGCCATCTGGGCGGGGGGGCCCCCAGATACGCAGTATTTT.

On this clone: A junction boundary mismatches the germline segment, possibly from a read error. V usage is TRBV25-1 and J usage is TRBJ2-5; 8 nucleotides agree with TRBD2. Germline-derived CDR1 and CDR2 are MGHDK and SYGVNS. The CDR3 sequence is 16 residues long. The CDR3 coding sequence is TGTGCCGGCAGTAAGGCTAGCGGGCGGTACCAAGAGACCCAGTACTTC. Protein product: CAGSKASGRYQETQYF.

The CDR3 DNA reads as TGTGCCAGCAGGAGGGGGCTTGGTAATGAAAAACTGTTTTTT. Translating gives CASRRGLGNEKLFF. V usage is TRBV7-2 and J usage is TRBJ1-4, with 7 bases matching TRBD1. Germline V gives CDR1 SGHTA, CDR2 FQGNSA. The CDR3 runs 14 residues. Trimming took 6 bases from V and 4 from J; bases not matched to a gene: 5.

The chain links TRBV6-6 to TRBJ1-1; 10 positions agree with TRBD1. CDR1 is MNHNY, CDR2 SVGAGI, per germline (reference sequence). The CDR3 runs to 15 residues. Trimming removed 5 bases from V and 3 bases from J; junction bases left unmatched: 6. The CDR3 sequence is CASSIAGTGDTEAFF. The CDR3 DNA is TGTGCCAGCAGTATAGCCGGGACAGGGGACACTGAAGCTTTCTTT.

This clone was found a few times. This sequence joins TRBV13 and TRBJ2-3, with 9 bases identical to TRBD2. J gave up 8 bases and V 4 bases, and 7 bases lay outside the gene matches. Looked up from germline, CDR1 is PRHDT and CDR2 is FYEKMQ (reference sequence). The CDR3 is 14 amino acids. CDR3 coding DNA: TGTGCCAGCAGCTGGGGACTAGCAGAGGGTACGCAGTATTTT. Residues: CASSWGLAEGTQYF.